Each of the 13 T cell receptor beta chains below was sequenced from the same sample in a study of cytomegalovirus exposure and HLA in healthy donors. The PCR employed 60 Vbeta primers together with 13 Jbeta primers. Clones were sequenced by immunoSEQ multiplex PCR, and TCRdb holds only the in-frame ones, with some missing. The sample shows over 150,000 clones, around 77% of them seen only once. The sequencing sample was made of PBMCs. The origin of the receptors is a man in his sixties in good health and CMV-seronegative.

This clone has more than one count but fewer than ten. The V and J genes are TRBV29-1 and TRBJ2-1; D possibly corresponds to TRBD1 (5 bases). V lost 5 bases and J 4 bases, leaving 21 bases between the germline ends. CDR1 SQVTM and CDR2 ANQGSEA come from the germline V gene. The CDR3 loop spans 16 amino acids. CDR3 residues: CSVCVAGARFYNEQFF. The CDR3, as DNA: TGCAGCGTTTGTGTAGCTGGGGCCAGATTTTACAATGAGCAGTTCTTC.

The chain joins TRBV10-3 to TRBJ2-2; D is possibly TRBD1 (5 bases). This CDR3 comprises 16 residues. Trimming left V 6 bases short and J 7 bases short, with 21 bases between. Germline CDR1 is ENHRY and CDR2 is SYGVKD. The CDR3 here is CAISDLQDMIRGELFF. The CDR3 DNA follows: TGTGCCATCAGCGATCTACAGGATATGATCCGCGGGGAGCTGTTTTTT.

This sequence joins TRBV30 and TRBJ2-1, with D perhaps TRBD1 (5 bases). V shed 3 bases and J shed 6 bases, with 18 bases lying between them. CDR1 GTSNPN and CDR2 SVGIG come from the germline V gene (reference sequence). The CDR3 loop spans 15 amino acids. The DNA of the CDR3 is TGTGCCTGGAGAGGGGCCCAGCTATGGATCAATGAGCAGTTCTTC. Translating gives CAWRGAQLWINEQFF.

This chain joins TRBV6-5 and TRBJ2-7; maybe TRBD2 (5 bases). Germline CDR1 MNHEY, CDR2 SVGAGI. The CDR3 covers 13 residues. Trimming took off 3 bases at V and 3 bases at J, with 9 bases between the two ends. The chain's CDR3 is CASSYGSLYEQYF. In nucleotides, the CDR3 is TGTGCCAGCAGTTATGGGAGCCTCTACGAGCAGTACTTC.

The genes are TRBV7-2 and TRBJ2-5, with 13 bases matching TRBD2. After removal of 5 bases from V and 1 base from J, the junction contained 10 bases not matched to a gene. CDR3 size: 18 residues. Per the germline V gene, CDR1 is SGHTA and CDR2 is FQGNSA. The DNA of the CDR3 is TGTGCCAGCAGCCAAAGGACTAGCGGGAGTTGGACCCAAGAGACCCAGTACTTC. This sequence encodes CASSQRTSGSWTQETQYF. Variable domain in full (rest from reference TRBV7-2 and TRBJ2-5): GAGVSQSPSNKVTEKGKDVELRCDPISGHTALYWYRQSLGQGLEFLIYFQGNSAPDKSGLPSDRFSAERTGGSVSTLTIQRTQQEDSAVYLCASSQRTSGSWTQETQYFGPGTRLLVL.

V gene TRBV19 combines with J gene TRBJ1-1; unclear D gene. CDR3 length equals 13 residues. Trimming pared 8 bases from V and 3 bases from J, leaving 13 bases between. Germline V gene data show CDR1 as LNHDA and CDR2 as SQIVND (reference sequence). The CDR3 sequence: CASEEGGDTEAFF. The CDR3 region has the DNA TGTGCCAGTGAGGAGGGTGGGGACACTGAAGCTTTCTTT. The complete variable domain, with remaining parts taken from reference TRBV19 and TRBJ1-1, reads DGGITQSPKYLFRKEGQNVTLSCEQNLNHDAMYWYRQDPGQGLRLIYYSQIVNDFQKGDIAEGYSVSREKKESFPLTVTSAQKNPTAFYLCASEEGGDTEAFFGQGTRLTVV.

This chain connects TRBV12-2 to TRBJ2-1; TRBD2, the D gene given by the table, was not confirmed from the DNA. TRBV12-2 is shown as a pseudogene. The CDR3 extends over 16 amino acids. The CDR3 spells CASRLGQREGLNEQFF. CDR3 DNA: TGTGCAAGTCGCTTAGGTCAGCGGGAGGGCCTCAATGAGCAGTTCTTC.

The genes are TRBV9 and TRBJ1-4, with D possibly being TRBD1 (6 bases). The CDR3 has 15 residues. V was pared by 4 bases and J by 8 bases, with 18 bases between. Germline V CDR1 and CDR2: SGDLS, YYNGEE. The DNA for the CDR3 is TGTGCCAGCAGCCCGAGGCTAGGGGGAGGGGAAAAACTGTTTTTT. Protein sequence: CASSPRLGGGEKLFF.

This clone has just a few counts. The chain recombines TRBV5-8 with TRBJ2-1; 10 bases fit TRBD2. The CDR3 covers 16 residues. J lost 6 bases, V lost 4 bases, and 10 bases had no gene match. Looked up from germline, CDR1 is SGHTS and CDR2 is YDEGEE. CDR3 in DNA: TGTGCCAGCAGCGTGAAGGGAACTAGCGGGATCAATGAGCAGTTCTTC. It codes for CASSVKGTSGINEQFF.

The chain links TRBV29-1 to TRBJ2-7; 8 bases fit TRBD1. The CDR3 extends over 13 amino acids. Germline loops: CDR1 SQVTM, CDR2 ANQGSEA. With V trimmed by 4 bases and J by 6 bases, 8 bases remained unmatched. The CDR3, as DNA: TGCAGCGTTGGTGGACAGGGTATCGGCGAGCAGTACTTC. Its protein is CSVGGQGIGEQYF.

The V gene is TRBV30, the J gene TRBJ2-7, with 8 bases that match TRBD1. Per germline, CDR1 GTSNPN and CDR2 SVGIG (reference sequence). This CDR3 comprises 13 residues. Germline trimming cut 5 bases from V and 3 bases from J; bases unmatched to any gene: 6. The CDR3 nucleotides are TGTGCCTGGGTGAAGACAGGGGTCTACGAGCAGTACTTC. Amino acids: CAWVKTGVYEQYF.

The chain uses TRBV11-2 and TRBJ2-7; D is unresolved. Between the trimmed V and J ends, which lost 5 bases and 3 bases, there was a span of 11 bases. Looked up from germline, CDR1 is SGHAT and CDR2 is FQNNGV. The CDR3 is 13 residues long. DNA of the CDR3: TGTGCCAGCAGCCCGAGTAGCTTCTACGAGCAGTACTTC. This sequence encodes CASSPSSFYEQYF.

The chain employs TRBV29-1 and TRBJ2-5; 8 bases line up with TRBD1. V lost 4 bases, J lost 2 bases, and 3 bases stayed unmatched. The CDR3 is made up of 13 amino acids. Germline CDR1 SQVTM, CDR2 ANQGSEA. The chain's CDR3 is CSVVGQGQETQYF. The DNA for the CDR3 is TGCAGCGTTGTTGGACAGGGTCAAGAGACCCAGTACTTC.